These 20 T cell receptor beta chains originate from one sample sequenced in a study of cytomegalovirus exposure and HLA in healthy donors. In the PCR, 60 Vbeta and 13 Jbeta primers were used. The protocol was immunoSEQ multiplex PCR, while the TCRdb copy is restricted to in-frame clones and leaves out a portion. This sample has some 87,000 clones; 70% occur once, and the top ten carry approximately 16%. Sequenced input: PBMCs. The receptors were sampled from a woman aged 45-65 years in good health and CMV-seropositive.

This clone was recorded a few times. The V gene is TRBV6-1, the J gene TRBJ2-1; TRBD2 matches 12 bases. This CDR3 is built from 15 residues. V trimming: 2 bases; J trimming: 9 bases; junction bases outside the gene matches: 5. CDR1 is MNHNS, CDR2 SASEGT, per germline. CDR3 sequence (DNA): TGTGCCAGCAGTGAACCTAGCGGGAGGGCCGGTGAGCAGTTCTTC. Protein product: CASSEPSGRAGEQFF.

The genes are TRBV5-1 and TRBJ1-4; 10 bases fit TRBD1. Germline trimming cut 4 bases from V and 8 bases from J; bases unmatched to any gene: 8. The germline V gene has CDR1 SGHRS and CDR2 YFSETQ. There are 15 residues in the CDR3. The CDR3 sequence is CASSVNRDRGEKLFF. The CDR3 DNA reads as TGCGCCAGCAGCGTGAACCGGGACAGGGGAGAAAAACTGTTTTTT.

The chain combines TRBV15 with TRBJ1-1, with D unclear. Per the germline V gene, CDR1 is LNHNV and CDR2 is YYDKDF (reference sequence). Trimming took off 3 bases at V and 0 bases at J, with 5 bases between the two ends. The CDR3 loop spans 13 amino acids. DNA of the CDR3: TGTGCCACCAGCAGCCTAATGAACACTGAAGCTTTCTTT. Translation: CATSSLMNTEAFF.

The V gene is TRBV2, the J gene TRBJ2-5; possibly TRBD2 for D (5 bases). The CDR3 length is 13 residues. Germline loops: CDR1 SNHLY, CDR2 FYNNEI. Trimming took off 6 bases at V and 6 bases at J, with 14 bases between the two ends. CDR3 protein: CASSEAGVKTQYF. DNA of the CDR3: TGTGCCAGCAGCGAGGCCGGGGTGAAGACCCAGTACTTC.

The chain recombines TRBV19 with TRBJ1-1; the D is unclear. This CDR3 is built from 13 residues. Germline V gene lookup returns CDR1 LNHDA and CDR2 SQIVND (reference sequence). The germline V and J ends were trimmed by 3 bases and 11 bases, with 16 bases remaining between them. CDR3 in amino acids: CASSIGVSGRAFF. The CDR3 bases are TGTGCCAGTAGTATCGGCGTGTCCGGGAGGGCTTTCTTT.

The chain has TRBV2 and TRBJ1-5; D not resolved. The germline V and J ends were trimmed by 2 bases and 5 bases, with 16 bases remaining between them. The germline gives CDR1 SNHLY, CDR2 FYNNEI. The CDR3 sequence is 16 residues long. CDR3: CASSESSFLRDQPQHF. The DNA of the CDR3 is TGTGCCAGCAGTGAAAGTTCTTTCCTCCGGGATCAGCCCCAGCATTTT. Looking up the rest from reference TRBV2 and TRBJ1-5 gives the full variable domain: EPEVTQTPSHQVTQMGQEVILRCVPISNHLYFYWYRQILGQKVEFLVSFYNNEISEKSEIFDDQFSVERPDGSNFTLKIRSTKLEDSAMYFCASSESSFLRDQPQHFGDGTRLSIL.

This chain links TRBV28 with TRBJ1-3; tentatively, D is TRBD1 (5 bases). V lost 4 bases, J lost 4 bases, and 11 bases lay in between. Germline V gives CDR1 MDHEN, CDR2 SYDVKM. CDR3 length: 14 residues. The CDR3 sequence is CASSSDNWGNTIYF. For the CDR3, the DNA is TGTGCCAGCAGTTCGGACAACTGGGGAAACACCATATATTTT.

This clone was seen more than once but under ten times. The V gene is TRBV5-4, the J gene TRBJ2-7, with a possible D match to TRBD1 (5 bases). The CDR3 has 14 residues. V lost 3 bases to trimming and J lost 2 bases, with 12 bases between them. Germline V gives CDR1 SGHNT, CDR2 YYREEE (reference sequence). The CDR3 spells CASSWGSLPYEQYF. The CDR3, as DNA: TGTGCCAGCAGCTGGGGCAGCTTACCCTACGAGCAGTACTTC.

The J gene is TRBJ1-2, the V gene TRBV25-1; D call uncertain. V dropped 10 bases and J dropped 2 bases, with 11 bases sitting between them. The CDR3 runs 12 residues. Germline CDR1 is MGHDK and CDR2 is SYGVNS. The CDR3 region is CATSGWNYGYTF. CDR3 DNA sequence: TGTGCCACCTCAGGCTGGAACTATGGCTACACCTTC.

This clone has just one count. At one of its ends the junction is not consistent with the germline gene, which may arise from a read error. The gene calls are TRBV7-9 and TRBJ2-7, with TRBD2 identical over 10 bases. The CDR3 is 17 residues long. Per the germline V gene, CDR1 is SEHNR and CDR2 is FQNEAQ (reference sequence). CDR3 amino acids: CSSSPLGLAGADYEQYF. DNA of the CDR3: TGTTCCAGCAGCCCCCTTGGGCTAGCGGGAGCGGACTACGAGCAGTACTTC.

The chain couples TRBV27 to TRBJ2-2, with TRBD2 matching over 7 bases. CDR3 length equals 15 residues. Germline values: CDR1 MNHEY, CDR2 SMNVEV (reference sequence). The J segment lost 5 bases and the V segment lost 2 bases, leaving 5 bases of the junction unmatched. The CDR3 spells CASSLGLGGTGELFF. For the CDR3, the DNA is TGTGCCAGCAGTTTAGGGTTGGGAGGGACCGGGGAGCTGTTTTTT.

The rearrangement joins TRBV9 to TRBJ1-1, with no clear D. The CDR3 is 13 amino acids. Trimming shortened V by 1 base and J by 2 bases, and 6 bases separated the two germline ends. CDR1 and CDR2 from the germline V gene are SGDLS and YYNGEE. CDR3 coding DNA: TGTGCCAGCAGCGTATCAGTCAACACTGAAGCTTTCTTT. Translation: CASSVSVNTEAFF. The complete variable domain, with remaining parts taken from reference TRBV9 and TRBJ1-1, reads DSGVTQTPKHLITATGQRVTLRCSPRSGDLSVYWYQQSLDQGLQFLIQYYNGEERAKGNILERFSAQQFPDLHSELNLSSLELGDSALYFCASSVSVNTEAFFGQGTRLTVV.

Only a few counts were recorded for this clone. This chain joins TRBV2 and TRBJ1-5, with D possibly matching TRBD1 (5 bases). In germline, CDR1 is SNHLY, CDR2 FYNNEI. Trimming removed 6 bases from V and 7 bases from J, with 22 bases in between. The CDR3 consists of 16 residues. In nucleotides, the CDR3 is TGTGCCAGCAGACACAACGGGGGAGGGATTTTGCAGCCCCAGCATTTT. Translated, it gives CASRHNGGGILQPQHF.

In this sample, this clone turned up many times. V and J are TRBV6-5 and TRBJ2-7; 9 bases align to TRBD1. Germline-derived CDR1 and CDR2 are MNHEY and SVGAGI. Trimming at V came to 5 bases and at J to 6 bases, leaving 8 bases not matched to a gene. The CDR3 length is 14 residues. This CDR3 is CASSLGTGYGEQYF. DNA of the CDR3: TGTGCCAGCAGTCTTGGGACAGGGTATGGCGAGCAGTACTTC.

The chain employs TRBV7-9 and TRBJ1-1; TRBD1 agrees at 8 bases. Losses at the gene ends were 5 bases for V and 5 bases for J; bases not matched to a gene: 7. Germline-derived CDR1 and CDR2 are SEHNR and FQNEAQ (reference sequence). The CDR3 is made up of 14 amino acids. CDR3: CASSAGQGRTEAFF. As DNA, the CDR3 is TGTGCCAGCAGCGCAGGACAGGGAAGAACTGAAGCTTTCTTT.

This chain uses TRBV6-1 with TRBJ1-1; no clear D. This CDR3 is 13 amino acids long. V lost 6 bases, J lost 3 bases, and 11 bases lay in between. Germline CDR1 and CDR2: MNHNS and SASEGT. The CDR3 here is CASSPKADTEAFF. In nucleotides, the CDR3 is TGTGCCAGCAGCCCGAAGGCGGACACTGAAGCTTTCTTT.

The chain links TRBV11-2 to TRBJ2-2; TRBD2 matches at 13 bases. Germline V CDR1 and CDR2: SGHAT, FQNNGV. This CDR3 contains 19 residues. The V gene end was trimmed by 1 base and the J gene end by 0 bases; junction bases not matched to a gene: 5. The CDR3 DNA follows: TGTGCCAGCAGCTTAGTGGAGGGACTAGCGGGACCGAACACCGGGGAGCTGTTTTTT. This gives the protein CASSLVEGLAGPNTGELFF. The variable domain in full, completed from reference TRBV11-2 and TRBJ2-2, reads EAGVAQSPRYKIIEKRQSVAFWCNPISGHATLYWYQQILGQGPKLLIQFQNNGVVDDSQLPKDRFSAERLKGVDSTLKIQPAKLEDSAVYLCASSLVEGLAGPNTGELFFGEGSRLTVL.

This clone was seen ten or more times. The chain combines TRBV19 with TRBJ1-3; possible D gene TRBD1, 6 bases. The CDR3 length is 16 residues. Deletions cut 7 bases from V and 0 bases from J, with 16 bases between. Per the germline V gene, CDR1 is LNHDA and CDR2 is SQIVND (reference sequence). The CDR3 nucleotides read TGTGCCAGTAATACAGGGCTACCAAGCTCTGGAAACACCATATATTTT. Residues: CASNTGLPSSGNTIYF.

The chain has TRBV30 and TRBJ1-2, with D unresolved. The CDR3 has 12 residues. V was shortened by 1 base and J by 8 bases, with 11 bases between the two germline ends. Germline CDR1 reads GTSNPN; CDR2 reads SVGIG (reference sequence). DNA of the CDR3: TGTGCCTGGAGTGGCATCGGGTACGGCTACACCTTC. It specifies CAWSGIGYGYTF.

V gene TRBV28 combines with J gene TRBJ1-1; D is unresolved. The CDR3 runs to 14 residues. Trimming removed 1 base at V and 1 base at J, with 7 bases between. Germline-derived CDR1 and CDR2 are MDHEN and SYDVKM. The CDR3 nucleotides read TGTGCCAGCAGTTTATTTCCGGGGAACACTGAAGCTTTCTTT. Amino acid sequence: CASSLFPGNTEAFF.